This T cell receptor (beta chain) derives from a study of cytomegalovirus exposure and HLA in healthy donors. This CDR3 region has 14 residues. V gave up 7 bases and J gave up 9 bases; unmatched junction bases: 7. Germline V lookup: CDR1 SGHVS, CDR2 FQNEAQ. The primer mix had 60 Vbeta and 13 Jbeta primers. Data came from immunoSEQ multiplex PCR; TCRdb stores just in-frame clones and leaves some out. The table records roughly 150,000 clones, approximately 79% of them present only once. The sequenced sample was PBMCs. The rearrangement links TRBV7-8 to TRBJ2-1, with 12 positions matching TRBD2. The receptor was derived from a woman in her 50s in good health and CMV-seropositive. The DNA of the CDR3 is TGTGCCAGCACCACTAGCGGGGGGTATCTTGAGCAGTTCTTC. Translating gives CASTTSGGYLEQFF.